This entry is about one T cell receptor beta chain. The length of the CDR3 is 12 residues. Per the original methods: Nucleated cell counts were estimated from reference gene primer amplification. Some clones are missing from TCRdb's copy, which holds only in-frame ones; the method was immunoSEQ multiplex PCR. V, J and clone size derive from that table, while D and trimming were established from the DNA sequence. This sample has around 400,000 clones, with approximately 87% found just once. This entry is derived from a study of blood T cell repertoires in COVID-19. This sequence originates from a woman aged 55-69 years with COVID-19, enrolled during active disease. The chain employs TRBV21-1 and TRBJ1-5. TRBV21-1 is a documented pseudogene. What was sequenced was peripheral blood. CDR3 nucleotides: TGTGCCAGTCTACTGAGCAATCAGCCCCAGCATTTT. This sequence encodes CASLLSNQPQHF.